These T cell receptor beta chains were read from a single sample in a study of blood T cells in healthy people across ages. TCRdb itself ran the 5' RACE reads through MiXCR, one entry per CDR3 protein. The sample holds about 720,000 distinct CDR3 sequences, 20% to 25% seen once. The specimen sequenced was blood. These receptors all come from a man in his 70s in good health. Each CDR3 is given with its conserved first and last residue. A D gene is named only where the DNA matches it firmly. Clone sizes are given selectively: once, few, many, or a class where the clone is expanded.

>TRBV7-8|TRBD2|TRBJ2-4|-
CASSLALLAGGLAKNIQYF
TGTGCCAGCAGCTTAGCGCTACTAGCGGGGGGGCTAGCCAAAAACATTCAGTACTTC
>TRBV7-2|-|TRBJ2-3|-
CASSTPRGTDTQYF
TGTGCCAGCAGCACCCCCCGGGGCACAGATACGCAGTACTTT
>TRBV27|TRBD1|TRBJ1-2|-
CASSLLGQGYNYGYTF
TGTGCCAGCAGTTTACTGGGACAGGGTTACAACTATGGCTACACCTTC
>TRBV27|TRBD1|TRBJ1-4|few
CASSAQQGAAEKLFF
TGTGCCAGCAGCGCACAACAGGGGGCGGCTGAAAAACTGTTTTTT
>TRBV12-3/TRBV12-4|TRBD1|TRBJ2-3|-
CASSWGTARADAQYF
TGTGCCAGCAGTTGGGGGACAGCAAGAGCAGATGCGCAGTATTTT
>TRBV4-3|TRBD1|TRBJ1-2|-
CASSQVYKYGQGGVFYGYTF
TGCGCCAGCAGCCAAGTTTACAAATATGGACAGGGGGGGGTTTTCTATGGCTACACCTTC
>TRBV14|-|TRBJ1-3|-
CASGQVVSGNTIYF
TGTGCCAGCGGCCAAGTTGTCTCTGGAAACACCATATATTTT
>TRBV29-1|-|TRBJ1-4|few
CSVGTVATNEKLFF
TGCAGCGTCGGGACTGTTGCAACTAATGAAAAACTGTTTTTT
>TRBV28|-|TRBJ1-5|few
CASSRPGLNQPQHF
TGTGCCAGCAGCCGTCCGGGCTTAAATCAGCCCCAGCATTTT
>TRBV5-1|-|TRBJ2-3|-
CASSVDSSSTDTQYF
TGCGCCAGCAGTGTGGACAGTTCTAGCACAGATACGCAGTATTTT
>TRBV5-1|-|TRBJ1-5|few
CASSLALDQPQHF
TGCGCCAGCAGCTTGGCCTTAGATCAGCCCCAGCATTTT
>TRBV18|TRBD1|TRBJ2-4|-
CASSPRDRGIQYF
TGTGCCAGCTCACCGCGGGACAGGGGCATTCAGTACTTC
>TRBV12-3/TRBV12-4|TRBD2|TRBJ2-7|-
CASSLNLGLAPDSGIQYF
TGTGCCAGCAGTTTAAATCTAGGACTAGCGCCGGATTCGGGGATCCAGTACTTC
>TRBV2|-|TRBJ2-3|few
CASSESRGGTDTQYF
TGTGCCAGCAGTGAGAGCCGGGGCGGGACAGATACGCAGTATTTT
>TRBV4-1|-|TRBJ2-6|-
CASSQDRSSGANVLTF
TGCGCCAGCAGCCAAGACCGATCCTCTGGGGCCAACGTCCTGACTTTC
>TRBV29-1|-|TRBJ1-1|many
CSVAGASNTEAFF
TGCAGCGTCGCAGGGGCTTCGAACACTGAAGCTTTCTTT
>TRBV7-8|-|TRBJ1-2|many
CASGGRPNYGYTF
TGTGCCAGCGGGGGCAGACCTAACTATGGCTACACCTTC
>TRBV29-1|-|TRBJ2-5|-
CSPLGVKETQYF
TGCAGCCCCCTGGGCGTGAAGGAGACCCAGTACTTC
>TRBV11-2|TRBD2|TRBJ2-1|-
CASSALAGGPRYNEQFF
TGTGCCAGCAGCGCCCTAGCGGGGGGGCCTAGGTACAATGAGCAGTTCTTC
>TRBV5-1|TRBD2|TRBJ2-3|few
CASSLLLAGGATDTQYF
TGCGCCAGCAGCTTACTGCTAGCGGGGGGGGCTACAGATACGCAGTATTTT
>TRBV29-1|-|TRBJ2-5|many
CSVPGSGETQYF
TGCAGCGTCCCCGGGTCGGGGGAGACCCAGTACTTC
>TRBV5-1|TRBD2|TRBJ2-5|-
CASSLVSGGPGQETQYF
TGCGCCAGCAGCTTGGTTTCGGGGGGGCCCGGGCAAGAGACCCAGTACTTC